The 19 T cell receptor beta chains below were found in one sample sequenced in a study of OX40 agonist ivuxolimab in advanced cancers. The protocol was immunoSEQ multiplex PCR, while the TCRdb copy is restricted to in-frame clones and leaves out a portion. The top ten clones hold roughly 4.5% of a sample with tens of thousands of clones, almost 90% of them seen once. The source material was CD4+ or CD8+ T cells sorted from blood, sampled in a trial of the OX40 agonist ivuxolimab. These receptors were taken from an adult with an advanced solid tumor such as melanoma, head and neck, liver or kidney cancer.

The chain uses TRBV5-8 and TRBJ1-2; the D is unclear. V shed 3 bases and J shed 2 bases, with 5 bases lying between them. This CDR3 spans 12 amino acids. Germline CDR1 and CDR2: SGHTS and YDEGEE. CDR3 nucleotides: TGTGCCAGCAGCTCCTTAAACTATGGCTACACCTTC. This encodes CASSSLNYGYTF.

The CDR3 DNA reads as TGCGCCAGCAGCCCCGGGGGTCGGGAGGCTGAAGCTTTCTTT. Protein sequence: CASSPGGREAEAFF. The gene calls are TRBV5-1 and TRBJ1-1; weak D call: TRBD1 (5 bases). The CDR3 contains 14 residues. Germline loops: CDR1 SGHRS, CDR2 YFSETQ. V lost 4 bases and J 6 bases, leaving 16 bases between the germline ends.

This rearrangement joins TRBV19 to TRBJ2-1; D is unclear. CDR1 is LNHDA, CDR2 SQIVND, per germline (reference sequence). CDR3 length: 15 residues. Trimming removed 0 bases from V and 2 bases from J, with 8 bases in between. CDR3 amino acids: CASSIEGNPYNEQFF. CDR3 nucleotides: TGTGCCAGTAGTATAGAGGGGAATCCCTACAATGAGCAGTTCTTC.

This chain joins TRBV28 and TRBJ2-7; 10 bases fit TRBD1. After removal of 6 bases from V and 6 bases from J, the junction contained 8 bases not matched to a gene. Looked up from germline, CDR1 is MDHEN and CDR2 is SYDVKM. This CDR3 has 14 amino acids. In DNA form, the CDR3 reads TGTGCCAGCAGAACCGGGACAGGGGTTGGCGAGCAGTACTTC. Translating it yields CASRTGTGVGEQYF.

This clone appeared a few times. This chain uses TRBV15 with TRBJ1-2; TRBD1 might be the D (5 bases). There are 16 residues in the CDR3. The germline V and J ends were trimmed by 1 base and 3 bases, with 15 bases remaining between them. Germline CDR1 LNHNV, CDR2 YYDKDF (reference sequence). CDR3 coding DNA: TGTGCCACCAGCAGAGTCCCCCGGGGGAAAGACTATGGCTACACCTTC. This gives the protein CATSRVPRGKDYGYTF.

This clone was recorded a few times. This chain joins TRBV25-1 and TRBJ2-7, with D maybe TRBD2 (6 bases). The V gene lost 4 bases and the J gene lost 0 bases, with 10 bases spanning the gap. Per germline, CDR1 MGHDK and CDR2 SYGVNS. The CDR3 has 14 amino acids. CDR3 bases: TGTGCCAGCAGTGGTATCGGGGGCTCCTACGAGCAGTACTTC. Translating it yields CASSGIGGSYEQYF.

The chain has TRBV19 and TRBJ1-6, with 11 bases that match TRBD1. Germline CDR1 and CDR2: LNHDA and SQIVND (reference sequence). The V gene end was trimmed by 9 bases and the J gene end by 3 bases; junction bases not matched to a gene: 7. The CDR3 consists of 16 residues. As DNA, the CDR3 is TGTGCCAGCCAGGACAGGGGGCGACTCTATAATTCACCCCTCCACTTT. Residues: CASQDRGRLYNSPLHF.

The chain links TRBV11-3 to TRBJ2-7; TRBD1 agrees at 8 bases. In germline, CDR1 is SGHNT, CDR2 YENEEA. The CDR3 has 14 residues. The V and J ends lost 5 bases and 4 bases, in that order; junction bases with no gene match: 7. Written as DNA, the CDR3 is TGTGCCAGCAGCACGGACAGGGCGGCGTACGAGCAGTACTTC. This codes for CASSTDRAAYEQYF.

This clone has more than one count but fewer than ten. The V call is TRBV19, the J call TRBJ1-1, with D possibly TRBD1 on 5 matching bases. V shed 7 bases and J shed 1 base, with 10 bases lying between them. The CDR3 is 13 residues long. CDR1 and CDR2 (germline): LNHDA, SQIVND (reference sequence). CDR3 protein: CASKRTKNTEAFF. The CDR3, as DNA: TGTGCCAGTAAAAGGACAAAGAACACTGAAGCTTTCTTT.

This clone was recorded only once. V is TRBV6-4 and J is TRBJ2-7, with 8 bases that match TRBD1. V lost 10 bases and J lost 2; bases outside the gene matches: 7. Germline V gene sequence: CDR1 MRHNA, CDR2 SNTAGT. This CDR3 has 13 residues. CDR3: CANPGQETYEQYF. CDR3 coding DNA: TGTGCCAACCCGGGACAGGAAACCTACGAGCAGTACTTC.

As to this clone: Mismatch with germline at one junction end may stem from a read error. The chain is built from TRBV7-7 and TRBJ1-1; unclear D gene. Germline values: CDR1 SSHAT, CDR2 FNYEAQ (reference sequence). The CDR3 has 13 residues. The CDR3 sequence is CASSFKQNTEAFF. DNA for the CDR3: TGTGCTAGCAGCTTTAAACAGAACACTGAAGCTTTCTTT.

The chain employs TRBV5-1 and TRBJ2-6, with TRBD1 identical over 7 bases. The CDR3 sequence is 15 residues long. V was pared by 4 bases and J by 10 bases, with 11 bases of the junction left unmatched. CDR1 and CDR2 (germline): SGHRS, YFSETQ. DNA of the CDR3: TGCGCCAGCAGCCTTTCCGGGGACAGAGGGAACGTCCTGACTTTC. As protein: CASSLSGDRGNVLTF.

The rearrangement joins TRBV27 to TRBJ1-2; TRBD1 is a possible D gene (5 bases). V was cut by 6 bases and J by 4 bases, with 12 bases left in between. The CDR3 spans 13 residues. In germline, CDR1 is MNHEY, CDR2 SMNVEV (reference sequence). The CDR3 nucleotides read TGTGCCAGCAGAGCCGGGACGCCCTATGGCTACACCTTC. Translation: CASRAGTPYGYTF.

The rearrangement uses TRBV7-8 and TRBJ2-5; 9 nucleotides match TRBD2. The ends lost 7 bases at V and 0 bases at J; junction bases unmatched: 9. The CDR3 is 16 amino acids. Germline CDR1 reads SGHVS; CDR2 reads FQNEAQ. The CDR3 spells CASNWGERGDQETQYF. The CDR3 region has the DNA TGTGCCAGCAACTGGGGTGAGCGGGGGGACCAAGAGACCCAGTACTTC.

The chain is built from TRBV2 and TRBJ2-4, with 7 bases matching TRBD1. Trimming removed 7 bases from V and 4 bases from J; junction bases left unmatched: 7. The CDR3 spans 14 residues. Germline V gene sequence: CDR1 SNHLY, CDR2 FYNNEI. CDR3 sequence reads: CASNLQGPKNIQYF. The CDR3 DNA is TGTGCCAGCAATCTACAGGGGCCAAAAAACATTCAGTACTTC.

V and J are TRBV10-3 and TRBJ2-1; possible D gene TRBD1, 6 bases. V shed 0 bases and J shed 0 bases, with 9 bases lying between them. The germline V gene encodes CDR1 ENHRY and CDR2 SYGVKD. This CDR3 region has 16 residues. The CDR3 region has the DNA TGTGCCATCAGTGAGTCCACAGGGAGCTCCTACAATGAGCAGTTCTTC. It translates to CAISESTGSSYNEQFF.

The V gene is TRBV2, the J gene TRBJ1-5, with a possible D match to TRBD1 (6 bases). V was pared by 4 bases and J by 4 bases, with 8 bases between. Germline CDR1 SNHLY, CDR2 FYNNEI. The CDR3 runs 13 residues. The CDR3 is CASSVQGNQPQHF. The DNA of the CDR3 is TGTGCCAGCAGTGTCCAGGGGAATCAGCCCCAGCATTTT.

This clone was observed a few times. CDR3 DNA sequence: TGTGCCAGCAGCCACCCCGCGGGGGGCCGCACTGAAGCTTTCTTT. Translation: CASSHPAGGRTEAFF. J is TRBJ1-1 and V is TRBV14; possibly TRBD1 for D (6 bases). Deletions cut 3 bases from V and 4 bases from J, with 15 bases between. This CDR3 has 15 amino acids. The germline V gene encodes CDR1 SGHDN and CDR2 FVKESK. The variable domain in full, with the rest retrieved from reference TRBV14 and TRBJ1-1, is EAGVTQFPSHSVIEKGQTVTLRCDPISGHDNLYWYRRVMGKEIKFLLHFVKESKQDESGMPNNRFLAERTGGTYSTLKVQPAELEDSGVYFCASSHPAGGRTEAFFGQGTRLTVV.

The rearrangement joins TRBV11-1 to TRBJ2-1; 14 bases align to TRBD2. V dropped 5 bases and J dropped 9; count of bases not matched to a gene: 3. Looked up from germline, CDR1 is SGHAT and CDR2 is FQDESV (reference sequence). This CDR3 spans 14 amino acids. In DNA form, the CDR3 reads TGTGCCAGCAGCACGGGACTAGCGGGAGTTGAGCAGTTCTTC. Protein product: CASSTGLAGVEQFF.